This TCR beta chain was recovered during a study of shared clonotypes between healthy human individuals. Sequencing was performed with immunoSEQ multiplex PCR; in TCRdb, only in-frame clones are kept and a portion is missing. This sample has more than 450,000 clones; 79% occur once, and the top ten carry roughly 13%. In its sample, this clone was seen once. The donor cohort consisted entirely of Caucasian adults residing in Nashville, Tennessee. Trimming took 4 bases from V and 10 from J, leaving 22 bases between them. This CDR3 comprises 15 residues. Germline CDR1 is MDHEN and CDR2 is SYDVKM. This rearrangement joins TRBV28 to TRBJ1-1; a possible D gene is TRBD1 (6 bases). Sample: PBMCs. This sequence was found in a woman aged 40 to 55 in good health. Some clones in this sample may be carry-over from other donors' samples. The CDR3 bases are TGTGCCAGCAGTTCAGGAAGACAGGAGGTTTCTGGAGCTTTCTTT. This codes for CASSSGRQEVSGAFF.